The 3 T cell receptor beta chains reported below all come from one sample, sequenced in a study of brain T cells in children with intractable seizures. Sequencing was performed with immunoSEQ multiplex PCR; in TCRdb, only in-frame clones are kept and a portion is missing. The sample lists roughly 2,500 clones, around 81% occurring once. Only cases whose brain tissue showed the highest T cell transcript signatures were sequenced. The specimen was resected brain tissue, collected at surgery. These receptors were obtained from a boy under two years old with hemimegalencephaly and intractable seizures.

CDR3: CASSLAGVSYNEQFF. The DNA for the CDR3 is TGTGCCAGCAGTTTAGCGGGAGTTTCCTACAATGAGCAGTTCTTC. This chain uses TRBV7-3 with TRBJ2-1, with 9 bases lining up with TRBD2. Germline lookup yields CDR1 SGHTA and CDR2 FQGTGA. The CDR3 has 15 residues. The junction had 4 bases not matched to a gene; V was cut back by 6 bases and J by 1 base.

The chain recombines TRBV24-1 with TRBJ2-2; the D is unclear. Trimming shortened V by 1 base and J by 5 bases, and 1 base separated the two germline ends. Germline values: CDR1 KGHDR, CDR2 SFDVKD. This CDR3 spans 12 amino acids. As DNA, the CDR3 is TGTGCCACCAGTGATTTAACCGGGGAGCTGTTTTTT. This codes for CATSDLTGELFF.

This clone was seen more than once but under ten times. The gene calls are TRBV5-8 and TRBJ1-6; no reliable D call. The V gene's germline CDR1 is SGHTS and CDR2 YDEGEE. V was shortened by 2 bases and J by 0 bases, with 3 bases between the two germline ends. The CDR3 covers 14 residues. The CDR3, as DNA: TGTGCCAGCAGCTTTCACTCCTATAATTCACCCCTCCACTTT. Amino acids: CASSFHSYNSPLHF.